This entry lists 32 T cell receptor beta chains sequenced from one sample in a study of PD-1 blockade in classical Hodgkin lymphoma. Assay: immunoSEQ multiplex PCR; the TCRdb copy retains only in-frame clones and omits some. Found here are under 30,000 clones, about 85% of them singletons; the top ten hold approximately 0.45%. Time point given: cycle 4 day 1 (C4D1), after 6 weeks of nivolumab. Relapse after autologous stem cell transplantation occurred in every patient, and brentuximab vedotin exposure varied. It was by magnetic negative selection that CD4+ T cells were purified from thawed PBMCs. This material consisted of CD4+ T cells from blood, taken before the fourth cycle of nivolumab. The source is a human donor with classical Hodgkin lymphoma.

The J gene is TRBJ2-5, the V gene TRBV10-3; 9 positions match TRBD2. With V trimmed by 6 bases and J by 4 bases, 9 bases remained unmatched. Germline assignment: CDR1 ENHRY and CDR2 SYGVKD. The CDR3 loop spans 15 amino acids. The CDR3 here is CAIRDGGRGTETQYF. The CDR3 DNA reads as TGTGCCATCAGGGACGGCGGGAGGGGGACAGAGACCCAGTACTTC.

CDR3: CASSSYGGLNSPLHF. In DNA form, the CDR3 reads TGTGCCAGCAGCTCTTATGGGGGGCTGAATTCACCCCTCCACTTT. The chain uses TRBV7-2 and TRBJ1-6, with D maybe TRBD1 (6 bases). The germline gives CDR1 SGHTA, CDR2 FQGNSA. Trimming shortened V by 4 bases and J by 7 bases, and 14 bases separated the two germline ends. This CDR3 spans 15 amino acids.

Only a few counts were recorded for this clone. V is TRBV7-9 and J is TRBJ1-1; 7 bases align to TRBD1. The V segment lost 5 bases and the J segment 4 bases; nucleotides outside the gene matches: 7. The CDR3 consists of 14 residues. Germline CDR1 SEHNR, CDR2 FQNEAQ (reference sequence). The CDR3 loop reads CASSRQGESTEAFF. The CDR3 nucleotides read TGTGCCAGCAGCCGACAGGGTGAATCCACTGAAGCTTTCTTT. The whole variable domain, remainder taken from reference TRBV7-9 and TRBJ1-1, is DTGVSQNPRHKITKRGQNVTFRCDPISEHNRLYWYRQTLGQGPEFLTYFQNEAQLEKSRLLSDRFSAERPKGSFSTLEIQRTEQGDSAMYLCASSRQGESTEAFFGQGTRLTVV.

The chain combines TRBV2 with TRBJ1-1, with D possibly TRBD1 on 5 matching bases. The CDR3 runs to 12 residues. Germline V CDR1 and CDR2: SNHLY, FYNNEI. V lost 7 bases, J lost 4 bases, and 10 bases lay in between. The CDR3: CASKGDGTEAFF. CDR3 bases: TGTGCCAGCAAAGGGGACGGCACTGAAGCTTTCTTT.

The chain is built from TRBV10-3 and TRBJ1-1; weak D call: TRBD1 (6 bases). Trimming took 3 bases from V and 1 from J, leaving 21 bases between them. CDR1 is ENHRY and CDR2 is SYGVKD in the germline V gene. This CDR3 region has 18 residues. The CDR3 loop is CAISDVVGKGDKNTEAFF. CDR3 DNA: TGTGCCATCAGTGATGTCGTGGGAAAAGGGGACAAGAACACTGAAGCTTTCTTT.

The chain recombines TRBV11-2 with TRBJ2-3, with TRBD1 as a possible D gene (5 bases). Trimming left V 4 bases short and J 2 bases short, with 16 bases between. Germline V gene sequence: CDR1 SGHAT, CDR2 FQNNGV. The CDR3 sequence is 16 residues long. The CDR3 region is CASSSILKTDTDTQYF. The DNA of the CDR3 is TGTGCCAGCAGCTCAATCCTAAAGACAGACACAGATACGCAGTATTTT.

The chain carries TRBV18 and TRBJ2-7, with 10 bases that match TRBD1. V was pared by 5 bases and J by 4 bases, with 17 bases of the junction left unmatched. The CDR3 runs 18 residues. Germline CDR1 reads KGHSH; CDR2 reads LQKENI. The CDR3 spells CASSSRQGARGSLYEQYF. The CDR3 DNA follows: TGTGCCAGCTCATCTCGACAGGGGGCGAGGGGGAGTCTATACGAGCAGTACTTC.

The chain couples TRBV10-3 to TRBJ2-2; tentative D call: TRBD2 (6 bases). The CDR3 contains 15 residues. The V gene lost 7 bases and the J gene lost 0 bases, with 12 bases spanning the gap. Germline V gene lookup returns CDR1 ENHRY and CDR2 SYGVKD. The CDR3 is CAIKLGTSNTGELFF. The CDR3 nucleotides are TGTGCCATCAAGTTAGGGACTTCGAACACCGGGGAGCTGTTTTTT.

The rearrangement links TRBV28 to TRBJ1-5; possibly TRBD1 for D (5 bases). CDR1 and CDR2 (germline): MDHEN, SYDVKM. The length of the CDR3 is 13 residues. V lost 5 bases and J lost 6, with 11 bases in between. In nucleotides, the CDR3 is TGTGCCAGCAGTCCCGGAGGGGCTCAGCCCCAGCATTTT. Its protein product is CASSPGGAQPQHF.

The V call is TRBV6-1, the J call TRBJ2-3; 10 bases line up with TRBD2. Trimming at V came to 3 bases and at J to 1 base, leaving 4 bases not matched to a gene. The CDR3 spans 16 residues. Germline CDR1 is MNHNS and CDR2 is SASEGT. CDR3 DNA sequence: TGTGCCAGCAGTGATAGACTAGCGGGTGGCACAGATACGCAGTATTTT. Translated, it gives CASSDRLAGGTDTQYF.

This rearrangement joins TRBV5-6 to TRBJ2-1, with unresolved D. CDR3 length: 14 residues. V was trimmed by 2 bases and J by 2 bases, leaving 8 bases between them. The germline CDR1 and CDR2 sequences are SGHDT and YYEEEE. The CDR3 bases are TGTGCCAGCAGCTTAGGCCTAACCTACAATGAGCAGTTCTTC. This gives the protein CASSLGLTYNEQFF.

The chain has TRBV7-9 and TRBJ2-3; TRBD2 matches 9 bases. The CDR3 totals 11 residues. The germline gives CDR1 SEHNR, CDR2 FQNEAQ (reference sequence). The V and J ends lost 5 bases and 15 bases, in that order; junction bases with no gene match: 6. In nucleotides, the CDR3 is TGTGCCAGCAGCCGTAGCGGGGGAGATTATTTT. This codes for CASSRSGGDYF.

The chain employs TRBV4-1 and TRBJ2-3; no clear D. Trimming pared 1 base from V and 2 bases from J, leaving 19 bases between. This CDR3 is 18 amino acids long. The germline CDR1 and CDR2 sequences are MGHRA and YSYEKL. CDR3 sequence (DNA): TGCGCCAGCAGCCAAGCAGGTGGCGTGGCAAAAACCACAGATACGCAGTATTTT. Protein product: CASSQAGGVAKTTDTQYF.

This clone has a single count. The rearrangement links TRBV28 to TRBJ2-7; TRBD1 might be the D (5 bases). Trimming took off 2 bases at V and 3 bases at J, with 14 bases between the two ends. This CDR3 is 15 amino acids long. The V gene's germline CDR1 is MDHEN and CDR2 SYDVKM. In DNA form, the CDR3 reads TGTGCCAGCAGTTTACTAGGACAACTACGCTACGAGCAGTACTTC. This translates into CASSLLGQLRYEQYF.

The chain combines TRBV4-1 with TRBJ2-5, with D unresolved. Germline CDR1 reads MGHRA; CDR2 reads YSYEKL. V lost 0 bases to trimming and J lost 5 bases, with 13 bases between them. The CDR3 has 15 amino acids. As DNA, the CDR3 is TGCGCCAGCAGCCAAGATGAACGGGCTCGCGAGACCCAGTACTTC. Its protein product is CASSQDERARETQYF.

The V call is TRBV28, the J call TRBJ2-5; 9 nucleotides agree with TRBD1. Per germline, CDR1 MDHEN and CDR2 SYDVKM. This CDR3 has 16 amino acids. The V gene end was trimmed by 6 bases and the J gene end by 11 bases; junction bases not matched to a gene: 19. Here the CDR3 DNA reads TGTGCCAGCAGCTCCATCCTCTGGGACAGGGTTATAGAACAGTACTTC. It yields the protein CASSSILWDRVIEQYF.

This chain uses TRBV4-1 with TRBJ1-4; D gene unclear. Trimming stripped 3 bases from V and 4 bases from J, with 12 bases between. CDR3 length: 15 amino acids. In germline, CDR1 is MGHRA, CDR2 YSYEKL. The CDR3 DNA sequence: TGCGCCAGCAGCCATTTCGGCGAAGATAATGAAAAACTGTTTTTT. Residues: CASSHFGEDNEKLFF.

This clone has only one observation. V gene TRBV20-1 combines with J gene TRBJ2-1; D unclear. CDR1 is DFQATT and CDR2 is SNEGSKA in the germline V gene (reference sequence). The CDR3 consists of 11 residues. Trimming stripped 2 bases from V and 4 bases from J, with 3 bases between. DNA for the CDR3: TGCAGTGCTAGACGTTACAATGAGCAGTTCTTC. This encodes CSARRYNEQFF.

V gene TRBV28 combines with J gene TRBJ2-7; 9 bases agree with TRBD1. V shed 6 bases and J 3 bases; nucleotides not matched to a gene: 6. Germline loops: CDR1 MDHEN, CDR2 SYDVKM. There are 14 residues in the CDR3. The CDR3 sequence: CASRNRDRVYEQYF. CDR3 in DNA: TGTGCCAGCAGAAACCGGGACAGGGTCTACGAGCAGTACTTC.

The rearrangement links TRBV18 to TRBJ2-5; TRBD2 matches 9 bases. From germline, CDR1 is KGHSH and CDR2 LQKENI. Trimming at V came to 2 bases and at J to 3 bases, leaving 1 base not matched to a gene. This CDR3 contains 14 residues. The CDR3 DNA is TGTGCCAGCTCACCAAGACTAGCGGAAGAGACCCAGTACTTC. Amino acids: CASSPRLAEETQYF. The full variable domain, rest sourced from reference TRBV18 and TRBJ2-5, is NAGVMQNPRHLVRRRGQEARLRCSPMKGHSHVYWYRQLPEEGLKFMVYLQKENIIDESGMPKERFSAEFPKEGPSILRIQQVVRGDSAAYFCASSPRLAEETQYFGPGTRLLVL.

As DNA, the CDR3 is TGTGCCAGCAGCTTTACAGGACAGGGAAATTCACCCCTCCACTTT. It yields the protein CASSFTGQGNSPLHF. This chain connects TRBV7-8 to TRBJ1-6; 8 bases fit TRBD1. Trimming took 3 bases from V and 7 from J; bases not matched to a gene: 5. This CDR3 comprises 15 residues. Germline assignment: CDR1 SGHVS and CDR2 FQNEAQ. Full variable domain (remainder filled in from reference TRBV7-8 and TRBJ1-6): GAGVSQSPRYKVAKRGQDVALRCDPISGHVSLFWYQQALGQGPEFLTYFQNEAQLDKSGLPSDRFFAERPEGSVSTLKIQRTQQEDSAVYLCASSFTGQGNSPLHFGNGTRLTVT.

V usage is TRBV27 and J usage is TRBJ2-5, with a possible D match to TRBD1 (7 bases). V dropped 4 bases and J dropped 7 bases, with 16 bases sitting between them. In germline, CDR1 is MNHEY, CDR2 SMNVEV (reference sequence). CDR3 length equals 14 residues. In DNA, the CDR3 is TGTGCCAGCAGTTCACAGGACAGGAGGGGGACCCAGTACTTC. It codes for CASSSQDRRGTQYF.

V is TRBV18 and J is TRBJ2-7, with TRBD2 matching over 9 bases. V lost 6 bases and J lost 0; bases outside the gene matches: 6. CDR3 length equals 15 residues. CDR1 and CDR2 (germline): KGHSH, LQKENI. Here the CDR3 reads CASSSLAGTSYEQYF. CDR3 coding DNA: TGTGCCAGCTCGTCCCTAGCGGGGACCTCCTACGAGCAGTACTTC.

CDR3 nucleotide sequence: TGTGCCAGCAGCTCCCCTGAGTGGACTAGCGGGGGGCGAACAGATACGCAGTATTTT. Translating gives CASSSPEWTSGGRTDTQYF. This chain uses TRBV7-2 with TRBJ2-3, with 14 nucleotides matching TRBD2. With 4 bases clipped from V and 3 bases from J, the junction kept 12 bases outside the gene matches. Germline CDR1 reads SGHTA; CDR2 reads FQGNSA. The CDR3 is 19 residues long.

The chain has TRBV27 and TRBJ1-4, with 9 bases matching TRBD1. CDR3 length equals 17 residues. After removal of 5 bases from V and 6 bases from J, the junction contained 13 bases not matched to a gene. Germline-derived CDR1 and CDR2 are MNHEY and SMNVEV (reference sequence). The CDR3 protein is CASSQTGGLWRDEKLFF. In nucleotides, the CDR3 is TGTGCCAGCAGTCAAACAGGGGGCCTTTGGAGAGATGAAAAACTGTTTTTT. Full variable domain (missing parts from reference TRBV27 and TRBJ1-4): EAQVTQNPRYLITVTGKKLTVTCSQNMNHEYMSWYRQDPGLGLRQIYYSMNVEVTDKGDVPEGYKVSRKEKRNFPLILESPSPNQTSLYFCASSQTGGLWRDEKLFFGSGTQLSVL.

The V gene is TRBV28, the J gene TRBJ2-7; D perhaps matches TRBD2 (6 bases). The CDR3 spans 17 residues. Germline V gene data show CDR1 as MDHEN and CDR2 as SYDVKM. The V end was cut by 5 bases, the J end by 2 bases, with 22 bases between. Here the CDR3 DNA reads TGTGCCAGCAGTCGGTGGACTACCGCCGGAGGAGCCTACGAGCAGTACTTC. Translating it yields CASSRWTTAGGAYEQYF. Supplemented by reference TRBV28 and TRBJ2-7, the full variable domain reads DVKVTQSSRYLVKRTGEKVFLECVQDMDHENMFWYRQDPGLGLRLIYFSYDVKMKEKGDIPEGYSVSREKKERFSLILESASTNQTSMYLCASSRWTTAGGAYEQYFGPGTRLTVT.

A single count supports this clone. This rearrangement joins TRBV4-2 to TRBJ1-1; no reliable D call. Germline V CDR1 and CDR2: LGHNA, YNFKEQ. Deletions cut 4 bases from V and 4 bases from J, with 7 bases between. The CDR3 is 12 residues long. CDR3 loop: CASSRPGTEAFF. In DNA form, the CDR3 reads TGTGCCAGCAGCCGGCCGGGCACTGAAGCTTTCTTT.

The chain couples TRBV7-9 to TRBJ2-3, with D perhaps assigned TRBD1 or TRBD2 (5 bases each). V dropped 0 bases and J dropped 4 bases, with 11 bases sitting between them. This CDR3 region has 15 residues. Germline V gives CDR1 SEHNR, CDR2 FQNEAQ (reference sequence). The CDR3 DNA follows: TGTGCCAGCAGCTTAGCACGAGGGGCGGCAGATACGCAGTATTTT. It encodes CASSLARGAADTQYF.

The V and J genes are TRBV21-1 and TRBJ2-1; TRBD2, the D gene given by the table, was not confirmed from the DNA. TRBV21-1 is classified as a pseudogene. This CDR3 has 12 amino acids. CDR3 DNA: TGTGCCAGCAGCGCCCCGGGACTAGCTCAGTTCTTC. It codes for CASSAPGLAQFF.

CDR3 DNA sequence: TGTGCCAGCAGCTCGACAGTGGGGACTGAAGCTTTCTTT. This encodes CASSSTVGTEAFF. The V call is TRBV7-2, the J call TRBJ1-1; D possibly corresponds to TRBD1 (5 bases). The CDR3 consists of 13 residues. Germline loops: CDR1 SGHTA, CDR2 FQGNSA. Trimming removed 4 bases at V and 5 bases at J, with 11 bases between. The full variable domain, with the rest looked up from reference TRBV7-2 and TRBJ1-1, is GAGVSQSPSNKVTEKGKDVELRCDPISGHTALYWYRQSLGQGLEFLIYFQGNSAPDKSGLPSDRFSAERTGGSVSTLTIQRTQQEDSAVYLCASSSTVGTEAFFGQGTRLTVV.

CDR3 sequence reads: CASSVRSGETETQYF. The CDR3 bases are TGTGCCAGCAGTGTTAGGTCAGGGGAGACGGAGACCCAGTACTTC. The chain carries TRBV2 and TRBJ2-5, with a possible D match to TRBD1 (6 bases). Deletions cut 4 bases from V and 5 bases from J, with 17 bases between. This CDR3 contains 15 residues. Germline-derived CDR1 and CDR2 are SNHLY and FYNNEI. Full variable domain (rest looked up from reference TRBV2 and TRBJ2-5): EPEVTQTPSHQVTQMGQEVILRCVPISNHLYFYWYRQILGQKVEFLVSFYNNEISEKSEIFDDQFSVERPDGSNFTLKIRSTKLEDSAMYFCASSVRSGETETQYFGPGTRLLVL.

The chain employs TRBV29-1 and TRBJ1-4, with D maybe TRBD1 (5 bases). This CDR3 region has 13 residues. Germline-derived CDR1 and CDR2 are SQVTM and ANQGSEA. Deletions cut 4 bases from V and 8 bases from J, with 14 bases between. The CDR3 sequence is CSVGNNQGEKLFF. DNA of the CDR3: TGCAGCGTTGGAAACAACCAGGGAGAAAAACTGTTTTTT.